Below, 21 T cell receptor beta chains from the same sample are listed, as sequenced in a study of beta chain features in type 1 diabetes. The whole isolated RNA underwent reverse transcription, so sequencing captured expressed TCRB transcripts. The repertoire was sequenced with immunoSEQ multiplex PCR; TCRdb's copy has only in-frame clones and lacks some. The sample lists some 150,000 clones, under 60% occurring once. The source material was Tregs from blood. Receptors originate from a man aged 18-30 years in good health.

This clone was seen a few times. The gene calls are TRBV29-1 and TRBJ2-7; no definite D call. The germline CDR1 and CDR2 sequences are SQVTM and ANQGSEA. V dropped 6 bases and J dropped 2 bases, with 11 bases sitting between them. The CDR3 has 12 residues. The CDR3 sequence: CSVASITYEQYF. CDR3 DNA sequence: TGCAGCGTGGCAAGTATCACCTACGAGCAGTACTTC.

This clone appeared a few times. The genes are TRBV7-2 and TRBJ2-5, with 11 bases aligning to TRBD1. Germline V gives CDR1 SGHTA, CDR2 FQGNSA. This CDR3 spans 14 amino acids. J gave up 5 bases and V 5 bases, and 4 bases lay outside the gene matches. The CDR3: CASSTRTGGETQYF. The DNA of the CDR3 is TGTGCCAGCAGCACCCGGACAGGGGGCGAGACCCAGTACTTC.

The rearrangement uses TRBV5-4 and TRBJ2-1, with 7 bases aligning to TRBD2. Unmatched junction bases numbered 16, after V lost 1 base and J lost 6 bases. From germline, CDR1 is SGHNT and CDR2 YYREEE (reference sequence). The CDR3 contains 18 residues. Here the CDR3 reads CASSLLFGGLTKTNEQFF. As DNA, the CDR3 is TGTGCCAGCAGCTTGTTGTTTGGGGGACTAACGAAGACCAATGAGCAGTTCTTC. Complete variable domain (other parts from reference TRBV5-4 and TRBJ2-1): ETGVTQSPTHLIKTRGQQVTLRCSSQSGHNTVSWYQQALGQGPQFIFQYYREEENGRGNFPPRFSGLQFPNYSSELNVNALELDDSALYLCASSLLFGGLTKTNEQFFGPGTRLTVL.

This clone showed up just once. One end of the junction fails to match germline, which may point to a read error. This chain connects TRBV20-1 to TRBJ2-4, with D tentatively TRBD2 (5 bases). Germline CDR1 and CDR2: DFQATT and SNEGSKA (reference sequence). The CDR3 contains 8 residues. In nucleotides, the CDR3 is TGCAGTGCTAGTACGGGGAACTTC. This codes for CSASTGNF.

The chain has TRBV7-2 and TRBJ1-3; D call uncertain. Trimming removed 5 bases from V and 8 bases from J, with 19 bases in between. CDR1 is SGHTA and CDR2 is FQGNSA in the germline V gene. The CDR3 runs to 15 residues. CDR3 DNA: TGTGCCAGCAGCCGGTATGGTAGCGCGGTAGACACCATATATTTT. As protein: CASSRYGSAVDTIYF.

The chain is built from TRBV28 and TRBJ1-6; 9 bases are shared with TRBD1. Trimming cost V 3 bases and J 7 bases; bases outside gene matches: 13. The CDR3 is made up of 18 amino acids. Germline CDR1 and CDR2: MDHEN and SYDVKM. CDR3 bases: TGTGCCAGCAGTTTCGGGACAGGGTCCTACCTGGGAAATTCACCCCTCCACTTT. Translated: CASSFGTGSYLGNSPLHF.

The rearrangement uses TRBV4-1 and TRBJ2-7; TRBD2 agrees at 7 bases. CDR1 is MGHRA and CDR2 is YSYEKL in the germline V gene. This CDR3 has 14 amino acids. The J segment lost 3 bases and the V segment lost 3 bases, leaving 5 bases of the junction unmatched. CDR3 residues: CASSQASGNYEQYF. CDR3 coding DNA: TGCGCCAGCAGCCAGGCTAGCGGAAACTACGAGCAGTACTTC.

This clone came up once. This chain uses TRBV6-1 with TRBJ1-2; no clear D. Germline CDR1 MNHNS, CDR2 SASEGT. The CDR3 is made up of 11 amino acids. Trimming pared 3 bases from V and 7 bases from J, leaving 6 bases between. In DNA form, the CDR3 reads TGTGCCAGCAGTGATATCCTTGGCTACACCTTC. This translates into CASSDILGYTF.

This clone has more than one count but fewer than ten. The chain's CDR3 is CASSQSGGGANTGELFF. CDR3 sequence (DNA): TGTGCCAGCAGCCAAAGTGGCGGGGGGGCGAACACCGGGGAGCTGTTTTTT. V and J are TRBV4-2 and TRBJ2-2; 9 nucleotides align to TRBD2. The junction had 4 bases not matched to a gene; V was cut back by 2 bases and J by 0 bases. CDR3 length: 17 residues. Germline V gene data show CDR1 as LGHNA and CDR2 as YNFKEQ.

The rearrangement uses TRBV19 and TRBJ2-3, with 12 bases that match TRBD2. This CDR3 spans 15 amino acids. Germline V gene sequence: CDR1 LNHDA, CDR2 SQIVND (reference sequence). The V gene end was trimmed by 3 bases and the J gene end by 4 bases; junction bases not matched to a gene: 2. CDR3 in amino acids: CASSIGLAGPDTQYF. The CDR3 region has the DNA TGTGCCAGTAGTATCGGACTAGCGGGGCCAGATACGCAGTATTTT. The entire variable domain, with the rest obtained from reference TRBV19 and TRBJ2-3, is as follows: DGGITQSPKYLFRKEGQNVTLSCEQNLNHDAMYWYRQDPGQGLRLIYYSQIVNDFQKGDIAEGYSVSREKKESFPLTVTSAQKNPTAFYLCASSIGLAGPDTQYFGPGTRLTVL.

This clone was found a few times. The gene calls are TRBV10-3 and TRBJ2-2; 8 nucleotides match TRBD2. The V and J ends lost 8 bases and 3 bases, in that order; junction bases with no gene match: 2. The length of the CDR3 is 13 residues. Germline V gives CDR1 ENHRY, CDR2 SYGVKD. This CDR3 reads CAIGLADTGELFF. The CDR3 bases are TGTGCCATCGGACTAGCTGACACCGGGGAGCTGTTTTTT.

The chain is built from TRBV6-6 and TRBJ2-3; 9 bases map to TRBD2. With V trimmed by 6 bases and J by 4 bases, 5 bases remained unmatched. CDR1 and CDR2 (germline): MNHNY, SVGAGI (reference sequence). CDR3 length equals 14 residues. CDR3 in amino acids: CASRSTSGADTQYF. The CDR3 DNA reads TGTGCCAGCAGATCGACTAGCGGCGCAGATACGCAGTATTTT.

This clone was counted a single time. The genes are TRBV9 and TRBJ1-6; 7 nucleotides align to TRBD1. From germline, CDR1 is SGDLS and CDR2 YYNGEE. The V segment lost 5 bases and the J segment 6 bases; nucleotides outside the gene matches: 2. This CDR3 is built from 13 residues. The CDR3 protein is CASSRQGNSPLHF. For the CDR3, the DNA is TGTGCCAGCAGTCGACAGGGTAATTCACCCCTCCACTTT.

This clone has a handful of counts. The chain joins TRBV7-9 to TRBJ1-2, with 9 bases fitting TRBD1. The CDR3 extends over 13 amino acids. V was pared by 5 bases and J by 5 bases, with 3 bases of the junction left unmatched. The V gene's germline CDR1 is SEHNR and CDR2 FQNEAQ (reference sequence). In nucleotides, the CDR3 is TGTGCCAGCAGCACCGGGACAGGGTATGGCTACACCTTC. Translated, it gives CASSTGTGYGYTF.

The rearrangement links TRBV11-1 to TRBJ2-5, with 9 positions matching TRBD1. Trimming removed 6 bases from V and 5 bases from J; junction bases left unmatched: 7. Germline V CDR1 and CDR2: SGHAT, FQDESV (reference sequence). The CDR3 totals 14 residues. The CDR3 loop is CASRGQGLLETQYF. The DNA of the CDR3 is TGTGCCAGCAGGGGACAGGGTTTATTGGAGACCCAGTACTTC. The full variable domain, rest sourced from reference TRBV11-1 and TRBJ2-5, is EAEVAQSPRYKITEKSQAVAFWCDPISGHATLYWYRQILGQGPELLVQFQDESVVDDSQLPKDRFSAERLKGVDSTLKIQPAELGDSAMYLCASRGQGLLETQYFGPGTRLLVL.

The CDR3 spells CASSIGGTASQETQYF. CDR3 DNA sequence: TGTGCCAGTAGTATAGGGGGGACAGCCTCCCAAGAGACCCAGTACTTC. The rearrangement joins TRBV19 to TRBJ2-5; TRBD1 aligns across 7 bases. There are 16 residues in the CDR3. V shed 1 base and J 1 base; nucleotides not matched to a gene: 6. Germline lookup yields CDR1 LNHDA and CDR2 SQIVND (reference sequence).

The V and J genes are TRBV4-3 and TRBJ1-3; D may be TRBD1 (6 bases). The CDR3 is 16 residues long. The germline V and J ends were trimmed by 0 bases and 3 bases, with 12 bases remaining between them. From germline, CDR1 is LGHNA and CDR2 YSLEER. CDR3 region: CASSQEWGRFGNTIYF. The CDR3 bases are TGCGCCAGCAGCCAAGAGTGGGGGCGCTTTGGAAACACCATATATTTT.

The gene calls are TRBV19 and TRBJ2-4, with TRBD2 matching over 7 bases. The CDR3 extends over 15 amino acids. Trimming at V came to 3 bases and at J to 7 bases, leaving 9 bases not matched to a gene. The germline gives CDR1 LNHDA, CDR2 SQIVND (reference sequence). This chain's CDR3 is CASSIEDRDYNIQYF. CDR3 sequence (DNA): TGTGCCAGTAGTATTGAGGACCGGGACTACAACATTCAGTACTTC.

The table lists this clone with a few counts. The chain carries TRBV28 and TRBJ1-2; D might be TRBD1 (5 bases). CDR3 length: 15 residues. Germline V lookup: CDR1 MDHEN, CDR2 SYDVKM. Trimming removed 2 bases from V and 6 bases from J, with 16 bases in between. CDR3 sequence (DNA): TGTGCCAGCAGTTTAGGGTTAGGGGTGGGAAATGGCTACACCTTC. Amino acid sequence: CASSLGLGVGNGYTF.

This clone occurred a few times. V gene TRBV6-6 combines with J gene TRBJ1-4; D is possibly TRBD1 (5 bases). This CDR3 comprises 14 residues. Germline-derived CDR1 and CDR2 are MNHNY and SVGAGI (reference sequence). The V end lost 1 base, the J end lost 3 bases, and 6 bases lay between the germline ends. The chain's CDR3 is CASSYWGSNEKLFF. The CDR3 region has the DNA TGTGCCAGCAGTTACTGGGGCTCTAATGAAAAACTGTTTTTT.

The chain recombines TRBV30 with TRBJ1-3; D remains unclear. The germline CDR1 and CDR2 sequences are GTSNPN and SVGIG (reference sequence). The CDR3 has 15 amino acids. V was cut by 2 bases and J by 0 bases, with 11 bases left in between. The CDR3 sequence is CAWSRRDSSGNTIYF. The DNA of the CDR3 is TGTGCCTGGAGTAGGAGGGATAGCTCTGGAAACACCATATATTTT.